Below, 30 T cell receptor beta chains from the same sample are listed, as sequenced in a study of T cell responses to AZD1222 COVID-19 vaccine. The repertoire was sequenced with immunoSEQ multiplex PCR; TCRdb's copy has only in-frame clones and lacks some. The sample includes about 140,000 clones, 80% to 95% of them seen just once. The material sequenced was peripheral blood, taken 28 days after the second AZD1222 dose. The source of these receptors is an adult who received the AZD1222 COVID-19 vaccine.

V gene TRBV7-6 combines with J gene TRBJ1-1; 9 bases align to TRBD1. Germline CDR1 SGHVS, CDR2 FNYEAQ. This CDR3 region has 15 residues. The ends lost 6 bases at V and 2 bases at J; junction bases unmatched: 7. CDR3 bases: TGTGCCAGCAGTTTGACAGGGGGGATAAACACTGAAGCTTTCTTT. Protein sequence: CASSLTGGINTEAFF.

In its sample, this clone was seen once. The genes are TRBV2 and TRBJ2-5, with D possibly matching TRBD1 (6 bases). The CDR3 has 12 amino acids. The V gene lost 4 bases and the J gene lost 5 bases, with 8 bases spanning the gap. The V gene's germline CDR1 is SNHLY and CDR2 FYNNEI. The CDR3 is CASSVQGETQYF. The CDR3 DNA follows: TGTGCCAGCAGTGTACAGGGTGAGACCCAGTACTTC. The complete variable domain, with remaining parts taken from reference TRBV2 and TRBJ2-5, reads EPEVTQTPSHQVTQMGQEVILRCVPISNHLYFYWYRQILGQKVEFLVSFYNNEISEKSEIFDDQFSVERPDGSNFTLKIRSTKLEDSAMYFCASSVQGETQYFGPGTRLLVL.

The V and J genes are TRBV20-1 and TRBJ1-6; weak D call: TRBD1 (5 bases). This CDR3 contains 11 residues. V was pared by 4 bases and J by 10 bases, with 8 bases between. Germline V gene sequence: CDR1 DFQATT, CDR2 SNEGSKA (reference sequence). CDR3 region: CSAMGGSPLHF. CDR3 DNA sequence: TGCAGTGCTATGGGGGGGTCACCCCTCCACTTT.

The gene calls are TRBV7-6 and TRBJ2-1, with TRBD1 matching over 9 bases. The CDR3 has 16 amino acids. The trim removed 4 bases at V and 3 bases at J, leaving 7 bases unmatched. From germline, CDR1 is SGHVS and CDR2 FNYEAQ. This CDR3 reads CASSSRGQGLYNEQFF. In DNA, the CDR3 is TGTGCCAGCAGCTCCCGGGGACAGGGCCTCTACAATGAGCAGTTCTTC.

The CDR3 loop reads CASSPPGTVMNTEAFF. The CDR3 bases are TGTGCCAGCTCACCGCCTGGGACCGTTATGAACACTGAAGCTTTCTTT. The V call is TRBV18, the J call TRBJ1-1, with a weak D call TRBD1 (5 bases). CDR3 length equals 16 residues. The V and J ends lost 3 bases and 0 bases respectively, with 14 bases between them. Germline V CDR1 and CDR2: KGHSH, LQKENI.

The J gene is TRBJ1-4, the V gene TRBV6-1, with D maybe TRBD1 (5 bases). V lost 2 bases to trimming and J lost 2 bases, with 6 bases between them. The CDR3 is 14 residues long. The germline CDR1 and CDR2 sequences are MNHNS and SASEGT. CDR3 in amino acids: CASSERQTNEKLFF. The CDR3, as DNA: TGTGCCAGCAGTGAAAGACAGACTAATGAAAAACTGTTTTTT.

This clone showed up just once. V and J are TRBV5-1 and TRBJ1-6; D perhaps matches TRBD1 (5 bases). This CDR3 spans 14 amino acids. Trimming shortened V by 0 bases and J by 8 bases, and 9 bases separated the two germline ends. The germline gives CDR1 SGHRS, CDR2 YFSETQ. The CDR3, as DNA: TGCGCCAGCAGCTTGGGAGGGGCTGATTCACCCCTCCACTTT. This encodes CASSLGGADSPLHF.

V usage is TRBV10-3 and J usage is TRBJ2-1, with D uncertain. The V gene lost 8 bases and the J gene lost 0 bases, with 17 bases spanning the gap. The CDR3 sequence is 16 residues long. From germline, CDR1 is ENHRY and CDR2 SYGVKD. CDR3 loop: CAIQRDLRSSYNEQFF. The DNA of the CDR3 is TGTGCCATCCAAAGAGATCTTCGAAGCTCCTACAATGAGCAGTTCTTC.

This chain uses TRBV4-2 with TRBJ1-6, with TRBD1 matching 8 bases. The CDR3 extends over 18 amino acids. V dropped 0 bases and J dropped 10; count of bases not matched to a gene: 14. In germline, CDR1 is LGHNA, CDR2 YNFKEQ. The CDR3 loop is CASSQDLGQGGPQSPLHF. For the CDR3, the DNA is TGTGCCAGCAGCCAAGACCTAGGACAGGGAGGTCCCCAGTCACCCCTCCACTTT.

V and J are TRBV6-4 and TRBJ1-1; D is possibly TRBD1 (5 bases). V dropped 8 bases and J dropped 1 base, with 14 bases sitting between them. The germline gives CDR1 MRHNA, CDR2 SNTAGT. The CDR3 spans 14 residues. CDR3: CASAPGGRNTEAFF. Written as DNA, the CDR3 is TGTGCCAGCGCCCCCGGGGGGAGGAACACTGAAGCTTTCTTT.

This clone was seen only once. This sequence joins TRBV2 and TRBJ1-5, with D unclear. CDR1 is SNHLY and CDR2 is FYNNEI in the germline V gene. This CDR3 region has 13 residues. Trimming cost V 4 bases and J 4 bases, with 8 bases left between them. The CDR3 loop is CASSVSRNQPQHF. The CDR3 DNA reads TGTGCCAGCAGTGTTAGCCGGAATCAGCCCCAGCATTTT. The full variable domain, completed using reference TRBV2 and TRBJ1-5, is EPEVTQTPSHQVTQMGQEVILRCVPISNHLYFYWYRQILGQKVEFLVSFYNNEISEKSEIFDDQFSVERPDGSNFTLKIRSTKLEDSAMYFCASSVSRNQPQHFGDGTRLSIL.

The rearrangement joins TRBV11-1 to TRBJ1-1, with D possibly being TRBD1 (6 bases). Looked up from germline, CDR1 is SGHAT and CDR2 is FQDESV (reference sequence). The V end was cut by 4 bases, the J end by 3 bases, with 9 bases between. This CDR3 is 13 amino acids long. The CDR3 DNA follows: TGTGCCAGCAGCTCCCAGGGGCACACTGAAGCTTTCTTT. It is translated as CASSSQGHTEAFF.

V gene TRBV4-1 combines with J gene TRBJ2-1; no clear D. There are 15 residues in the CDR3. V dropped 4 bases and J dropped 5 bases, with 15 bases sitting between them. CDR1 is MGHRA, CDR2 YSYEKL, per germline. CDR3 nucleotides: TGCGCCAGCAGCCCCGTTCGTGCGGCGGACAATGAGCAGTTCTTC. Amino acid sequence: CASSPVRAADNEQFF.

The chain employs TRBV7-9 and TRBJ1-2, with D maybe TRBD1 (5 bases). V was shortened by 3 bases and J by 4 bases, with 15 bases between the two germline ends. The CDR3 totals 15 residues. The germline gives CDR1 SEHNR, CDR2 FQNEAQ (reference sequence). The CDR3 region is CASSLGRAAVYGYTF. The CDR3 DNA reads TGTGCCAGCAGCTTGGGGCGGGCAGCGGTCTATGGCTACACCTTC.

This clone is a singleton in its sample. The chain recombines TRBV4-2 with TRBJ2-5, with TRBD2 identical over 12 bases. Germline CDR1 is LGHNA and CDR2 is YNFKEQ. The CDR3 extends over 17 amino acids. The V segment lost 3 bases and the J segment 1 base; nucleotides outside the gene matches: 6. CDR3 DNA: TGTGCCAGCAGCCAGGGGGCTAGCGGGGGGGTCCAAGAGACCCAGTACTTC. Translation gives CASSQGASGGVQETQYF.

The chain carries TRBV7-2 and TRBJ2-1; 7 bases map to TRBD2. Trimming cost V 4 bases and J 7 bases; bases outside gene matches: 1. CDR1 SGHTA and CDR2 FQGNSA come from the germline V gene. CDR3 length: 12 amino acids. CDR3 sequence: CASSWRGNEQFF. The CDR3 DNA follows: TGTGCCAGCAGCTGGCGGGGGAATGAGCAGTTCTTC.

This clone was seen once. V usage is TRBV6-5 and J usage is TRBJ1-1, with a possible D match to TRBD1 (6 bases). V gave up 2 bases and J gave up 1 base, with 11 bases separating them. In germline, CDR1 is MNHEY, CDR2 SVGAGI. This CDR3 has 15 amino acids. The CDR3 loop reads CASSYLTGQNTEAFF. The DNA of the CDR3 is TGTGCCAGCAGTTACCTGACAGGTCAGAACACTGAAGCTTTCTTT.

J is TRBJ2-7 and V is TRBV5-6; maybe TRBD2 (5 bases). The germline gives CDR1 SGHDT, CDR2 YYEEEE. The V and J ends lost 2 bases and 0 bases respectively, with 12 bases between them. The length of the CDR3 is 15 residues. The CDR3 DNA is TGTGCCAGCAGCTTCGGGGATACGAGCTCCTACGAGCAGTACTTC. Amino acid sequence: CASSFGDTSSYEQYF.

Here the CDR3 DNA reads TGTGCCAGCAGCCGGGACTACGAGCAGTACTTC. This encodes CASSRDYEQYF. The V call is TRBV2, the J call TRBJ2-7; TRBD2 is a possible D gene (5 bases). The CDR3 sequence is 11 residues long. Trimming left V 6 bases short and J 3 bases short, with 6 bases between. Germline V lookup: CDR1 SNHLY, CDR2 FYNNEI.

The CDR3 protein is CASSRAGQGSYEQYF. The CDR3 coding sequence is TGTGCCAGCAGTCGTGCGGGACAGGGGAGTTACGAGCAGTACTTC. V is TRBV6-2 or TRBV6-3 and J is TRBJ2-7; 10 nucleotides match TRBD1. Looked up from germline, CDR1 is MNHEY and CDR2 is SVGEGT. Trimming took 5 bases from V and 4 from J; bases not matched to a gene: 8. The CDR3 is 15 residues long.

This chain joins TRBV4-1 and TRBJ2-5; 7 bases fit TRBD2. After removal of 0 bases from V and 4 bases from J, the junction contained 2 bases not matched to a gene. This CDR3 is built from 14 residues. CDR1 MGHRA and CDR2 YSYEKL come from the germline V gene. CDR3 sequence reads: CASSQEGGRETQYF. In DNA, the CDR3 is TGCGCCAGCAGCCAAGAGGGAGGGAGAGAGACCCAGTACTTC.

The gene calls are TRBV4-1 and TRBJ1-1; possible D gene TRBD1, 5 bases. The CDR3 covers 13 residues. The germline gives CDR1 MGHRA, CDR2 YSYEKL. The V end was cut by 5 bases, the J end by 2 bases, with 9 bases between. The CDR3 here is CASSWDVNTEAFF. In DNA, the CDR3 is TGCGCCAGCAGCTGGGACGTAAACACTGAAGCTTTCTTT.

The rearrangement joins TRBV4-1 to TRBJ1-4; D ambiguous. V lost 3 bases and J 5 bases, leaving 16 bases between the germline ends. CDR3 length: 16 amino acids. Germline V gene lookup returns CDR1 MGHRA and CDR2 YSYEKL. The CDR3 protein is CASSQVVVGRNEKLFF. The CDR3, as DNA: TGCGCCAGCAGCCAGGTGGTGGTAGGGCGGAATGAAAAACTGTTTTTT.

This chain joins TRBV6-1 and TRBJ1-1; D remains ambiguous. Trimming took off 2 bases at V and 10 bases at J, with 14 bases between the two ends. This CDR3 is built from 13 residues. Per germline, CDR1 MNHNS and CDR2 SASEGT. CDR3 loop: CASSELESRGAFF. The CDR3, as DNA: TGTGCCAGCAGTGAACTCGAGAGTCGAGGAGCTTTCTTT.

CDR3 amino acids: CANPRGRVNTEAFF. CDR3 bases: TGTGCCAACCCCCGGGGACGGGTGAACACTGAAGCTTTCTTT. The chain is built from TRBV2 and TRBJ1-1, with D possibly matching TRBD1 (5 bases). Germline lookup yields CDR1 SNHLY and CDR2 FYNNEI. V was clipped by 10 bases and J by 0 bases, with 15 bases between them. This CDR3 has 14 amino acids. The variable domain in full, completed from reference TRBV2 and TRBJ1-1, reads EPEVTQTPSHQVTQMGQEVILRCVPISNHLYFYWYRQILGQKVEFLVSFYNNEISEKSEIFDDQFSVERPDGSNFTLKIRSTKLEDSAMYFCANPRGRVNTEAFFGQGTRLTVV.

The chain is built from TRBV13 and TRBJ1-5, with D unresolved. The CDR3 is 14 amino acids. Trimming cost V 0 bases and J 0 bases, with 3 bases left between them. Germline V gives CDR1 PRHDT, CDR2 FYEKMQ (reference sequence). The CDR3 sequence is CASSLGRSNQPQHF. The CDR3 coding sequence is TGTGCCAGCAGCTTAGGCCGTAGCAATCAGCCCCAGCATTTT.

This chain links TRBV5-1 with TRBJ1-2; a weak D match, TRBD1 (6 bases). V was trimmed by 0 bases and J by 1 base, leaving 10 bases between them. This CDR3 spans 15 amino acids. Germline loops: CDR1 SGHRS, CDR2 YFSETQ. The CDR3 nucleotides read TGCGCCAGCAGCTTGGCGCAGGGGCTTAACTATGGCTACACCTTC. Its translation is CASSLAQGLNYGYTF.

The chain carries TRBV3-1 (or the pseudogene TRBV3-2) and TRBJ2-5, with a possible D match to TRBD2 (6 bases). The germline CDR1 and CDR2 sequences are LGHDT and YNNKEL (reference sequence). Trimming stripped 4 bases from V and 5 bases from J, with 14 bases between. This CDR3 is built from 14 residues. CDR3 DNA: TGTGCCAGCAGCCCGGGACTTAGAGGCGAGACCCAGTACTTC. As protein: CASSPGLRGETQYF.

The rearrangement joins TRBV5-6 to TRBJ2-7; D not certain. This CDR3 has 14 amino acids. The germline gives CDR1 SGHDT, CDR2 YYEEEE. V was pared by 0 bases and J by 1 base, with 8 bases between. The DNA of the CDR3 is TGTGCCAGCAGCTTGGCAGGTTATTCCTACGAGCAGTACTTC. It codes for CASSLAGYSYEQYF.

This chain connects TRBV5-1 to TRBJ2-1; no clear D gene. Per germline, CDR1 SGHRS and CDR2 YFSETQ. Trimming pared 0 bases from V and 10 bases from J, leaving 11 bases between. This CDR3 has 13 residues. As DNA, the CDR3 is TGCGCCAGCAGCTTGGAATCCGCCCAAGAGCAGTTCTTC. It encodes CASSLESAQEQFF.